Sequencing of this TCR beta chain was carried out in a study of blood T cell repertoires in COVID-19. On the study more broadly: The United States, Italy and Spain provided the acute and convalescent COVID-19 samples.

CDR1 is SGHRS and CDR2 is YFSETQ in the germline V gene. This CDR3 is 14 amino acids long. V dropped 2 bases and J dropped 9 bases, with 12 bases sitting between them. Using immunoSEQ multiplex PCR, the repertoire was profiled, and TCRdb retains in-frame clones only, with some absent. Of 110,000 to 150,000 clones in the sample, roughly three quarters were seen once. This sequence originates from a woman aged 50 to 60 who had recovered from COVID-19. Sequencing used PBMCs or T cells enriched from blood (not recorded which). The chain has TRBV5-1 and TRBJ1-6; tentatively, D is TRBD1 (6 bases). The CDR3 DNA follows: TGCGCCAGCAGCTTCCCGGACAGAGGTTCACCCCTCCACTTT. Translated: CASSFPDRGSPLHF.